A selection of T cell receptor beta chains follows, all from one sample in a study of T-cell memory formation after mild COVID-19. TCRdb recomputed calls from the 5' RACE reads with MiXCR, one row per CDR3 protein. The table records 470,000 or so distinct CDR3 sequences, over 15% of them present only once. The specimen sequenced was PBMCs or a T cell subset sorted from them (not recorded which). These receptor sequences come from an adult woman who had mild COVID-19 (a few samples of this study predate the infection). Cell type and time point are not known. The CDR3 runs from the conserved cysteine through the conserved F or W. Fields, in order: V gene, J gene, D gene, clone size, CDR3 protein, CDR3 DNA. A D gene is named only where the DNA matches it firmly. Where a row states a size, it is once, few, many or the class of an expanded clone; other rows omit it.

TRBV19	TRBJ2-1	TRBD2	.	CASSIAASGHNEQFF	TGTGCCAGTAGTATAGCGGCTAGCGGCCACAATGAGCAGTTCTTC
TRBV6-5	TRBJ2-1	.	few	CASSYSRPSVHEQFF	TGTGCCAGCAGTTATTCCAGACCTAGCGTACACGAGCAGTTCTTC
TRBV20-1	TRBJ1-2	.	.	CSARALRDNYGYTF	TGCAGTGCTAGAGCCCTACGGGATAACTATGGCTACACCTTC
TRBV5-4	TRBJ1-1	TRBD1	few	CASSLARGLDTEAFF	TGTGCCAGCAGCTTAGCCAGGGGGCTGGACACTGAAGCTTTCTTT
TRBV9	TRBJ1-2	.	.	CASSVAVGGATYGYTF	TGTGCCAGCAGCGTAGCCGTGGGAGGAGCCACCTATGGCTACACCTTC
TRBV29-1	TRBJ1-1	.	.	CSVGRRQNPEAFF	TGCAGCGTTGGCCGTAGACAGAACCCTGAAGCTTTCTTT
TRBV5-1	TRBJ2-7	.	.	CASSQRNKDLSYEQYF	TGCGCCAGCAGCCAGAGGAATAAGGACCTCTCCTACGAGCAGTACTTC
TRBV7-9	TRBJ1-1	.	few	CASSQTGAGTQEAFF	TGTGCCAGCAGCCAAACAGGAGCCGGGACACAGGAAGCTTTCTTT
TRBV9	TRBJ2-1	.	.	CASSLEWEPYNEQFF	TGTGCCAGCAGCCTTGAGTGGGAGCCCTACAATGAGCAGTTCTTC
TRBV5-6	TRBJ2-4	TRBD2	.	CASSLALAGGGNIQYF	TGTGCCAGCAGCTTGGCACTAGCGGGGGGTGGAAACATTCAGTACTTC
TRBV24-1	TRBJ1-4	.	.	CATSDRNNEKLFF	TGTGCCACCAGTGATCGCAATAATGAAAAACTGTTTTTT
TRBV7-9	TRBJ1-1	.	.	CASSFPGLGVNTEAFF	TGTGCCAGCAGCTTTCCGGGGTTAGGGGTGAACACTGAAGCTTTCTTT
TRBV2	TRBJ1-2	TRBD1	.	CASTSGQGGYGYTF	TGTGCCAGCACCTCTGGGCAGGGGGGCTATGGCTACACCTTC
TRBV27	TRBJ1-5	.	.	CASAWTVSSNQPQHF	TGTGCCAGCGCCTGGACAGTATCGAGCAATCAGCCCCAGCATTTT
TRBV5-6	TRBJ2-7	.	few	CASSLEGRFEQYF	TGTGCCAGCAGCTTGGAGGGGCGCTTCGAGCAGTACTTC
TRBV7-9	TRBJ2-1	.	few	CASINPPKREQFF	TGTGCCAGCATCAACCCACCAAAGCGGGAGCAGTTCTTC
TRBV9	TRBJ1-5	.	.	CASSPRSGGNQPQHF	TGTGCCAGCAGCCCCCGTTCCGGAGGCAATCAGCCCCAGCATTTT
TRBV6-6	TRBJ1-2	.	.	CASSYSGGSSNGYTF	TGTGCCAGCAGTTACTCGGGGGGGTCTAGTAATGGCTACACCTTC
TRBV5-5	TRBJ2-7	TRBD1	.	CASKHEAGGSYEQYF	TGTGCCAGCAAGCACGAGGCAGGGGGCTCCTACGAGCAGTACTTC
TRBV9	TRBJ2-7	TRBD1	many	CASSVGTVAGTEQYF	TGTGCCAGCAGCGTCGGGACAGTAGCAGGGACCGAGCAGTACTTC
TRBV2	TRBJ2-6	.	few	CASYEHSGANVLTF	TGTGCCAGCTACGAACACTCTGGGGCCAACGTCCTGACTTTC
TRBV4-2	TRBJ2-7	.	few	CASSQDNDIASRQQYF	TGTGCCAGCAGCCAAGATAACGATATAGCCTCCCGCCAGCAGTACTTC
TRBV11-2	TRBJ2-1	TRBD2	few	CASSFSGGAGNEQFF	TGTGCCAGCAGCTTTAGCGGGGGGGCTGGGAATGAGCAGTTCTTC
TRBV12-5	TRBJ2-1	TRBD2	.	CASGSLAGVRNEQFF	TGTGCTAGTGGTTCTCTAGCGGGAGTAAGGAATGAGCAGTTCTTC
TRBV5-1	TRBJ1-1	.	.	CASSVRESNTEAFF	TGCGCCAGCAGCGTCAGGGAATCTAACACTGAAGCTTTCTTT
TRBV4-2	TRBJ2-1	TRBD2	.	CASSQYSGGFEQFF	TGTGCCAGCAGCCAGTACAGCGGGGGTTTCGAGCAGTTCTTC
TRBV27	TRBJ2-1	.	few	CASSFGSRSYNEQFF	TGTGCCAGCAGTTTCGGCAGCCGCTCCTACAATGAGCAGTTCTTC
TRBV3-1	TRBJ1-1	TRBD1	few	CASSQAGQGSWAFF	TGTGCCAGCAGCCAAGCGGGACAGGGTTCCTGGGCTTTCTTT
TRBV20-1	TRBJ2-3	TRBD2	many	CSARSPGGAGGPPDTQYF	TGCAGTGCTAGATCTCCCGGCGGGGCGGGGGGGCCTCCAGATACGCAGTATTTT
TRBV5-1	TRBJ1-1	.	.	CASSLMAGEAEAFF	TGCGCCAGCAGCTTGATGGCAGGGGAGGCTGAAGCTTTCTTT
TRBV7-7	TRBJ1-6	.	few	CASSLGREGPNSPLHF	TGTGCTAGCAGCTTAGGGAGAGAGGGACCCAATTCACCCCTCCACTTT
TRBV9	TRBJ1-1	.	.	CASSVRGMNTEAFF	TGTGCCAGCAGCGTAAGGGGTATGAACACTGAAGCTTTCTTT
TRBV25-1	TRBJ1-1	.	.	CASSELLGDTEAFF	TGTGCCAGCAGTGAATTGTTGGGGGACACTGAAGCTTTCTTT
TRBV21-1	TRBJ2-2	.	.	CASSKSSSLTGELFF	TGTGCCAGCAGCAAATCTAGTAGCCTAACCGGGGAGCTGTTTTTT
TRBV5-1	TRBJ2-1	.	once	CASRSTVAEQFF	TGCGCCAGCAGGTCAACTGTGGCTGAGCAGTTCTTC
TRBV7-2	TRBJ2-1	.	.	CASSYPGLNEQFF	TGTGCCAGCAGCTACCCGGGACTCAATGAGCAGTTCTTC
TRBV5-6	TRBJ2-3	TRBD2	few	CASSPGTSGGYGDTQYF	TGTGCCAGCAGCCCCGGGACTAGCGGGGGATATGGAGATACGCAGTATTTT